The text below deals with one TCR beta chain. Its antigen is not identified. These data belong to a study of cytomegalovirus exposure and HLA in healthy donors. Study details: As an earlier analysis found, 150 million to 200 million T cells yielded approximately 100 million unique TCR beta sequences. HLA-typed donors were the source of about 85 million unique TCRs, which an early data release held. When 350 to 500 donors were genotyped, more than 70% of them were found to fall in the Caucasian-associated ancestry cluster.

The PCR used 60 Vbeta and 13 Jbeta primers. Method: immunoSEQ multiplex PCR; TCRdb's copy keeps in-frame clones and lacks some. The sample has approximately 140,000 clones; 65% to 85% are singletons. Study observations and caveats: As a later analysis showed, a missense DCLRE1C variant was linked to trimming of TCR beta V- and J-genes.

This CDR3 contains 17 residues. V dropped 1 base and J dropped 2 bases, with 17 bases sitting between them. Germline values: CDR1 KGHSH, CDR2 LQKENI. The receptor comes from a man aged 18-30 years in good health and CMV-seronegative. What was sequenced was PBMCs. The chain links TRBV18 to TRBJ2-5, with TRBD1 as a possible D gene (6 bases). The CDR3 region is CASSPRARTEQQETQYF. In nucleotides, the CDR3 is TGTGCCAGCTCACCACGCGCTAGGACAGAGCAACAAGAGACCCAGTACTTC.